Following are 16 T cell receptor beta chains from one sample sequenced in a study of blood T cell repertoires in COVID-19. The assay was immunoSEQ multiplex PCR, and TCRdb's table has in-frame clones only and misses some. This sample has around 99,000 clones, with 70% to 80% found just once. The sequencing sample was made of peripheral blood. These receptors came from a woman of 80 years or more with active or convalescent COVID-19.

CDR3 sequence reads: CASSDRLDSLYGYTF. In DNA, the CDR3 is TGTGCCAGCAGTGACCGATTGGACAGTCTCTATGGCTACACCTTC. The V gene is TRBV6-1, the J gene TRBJ1-2; D might be TRBD1 (6 bases). The ends were cut back, 3 bases at V and 4 bases at J, with 15 bases in the middle. The CDR3 contains 15 residues. Germline assignment: CDR1 MNHNS and CDR2 SASEGT.

The chain couples TRBV28 to TRBJ1-5; the D is unclear. The CDR3 loop spans 15 amino acids. V lost 6 bases and J 4 bases, leaving 16 bases between the germline ends. Germline V gives CDR1 MDHEN, CDR2 SYDVKM. The CDR3 is CASSPTRGFNQPQHF. DNA of the CDR3: TGTGCCAGCAGCCCTACCCGGGGTTTTAATCAGCCCCAGCATTTT.

This clone has more than one count but fewer than ten. The chain links TRBV7-8 to TRBJ2-7; TRBD1 agrees at 7 bases. Germline V CDR1 and CDR2: SGHVS, FQNEAQ. CDR3 size: 12 residues. V trimming: 5 bases; J trimming: 9 bases; junction bases outside the gene matches: 7. This CDR3 is CASSATGDRQYF. The CDR3, as DNA: TGTGCCAGCAGCGCCACTGGGGACAGGCAGTACTTC.

The chain recombines TRBV5-1 with TRBJ2-7; 8 nucleotides match TRBD1. The V gene's germline CDR1 is SGHRS and CDR2 YFSETQ. Trimming removed 0 bases from V and 2 bases from J; junction bases left unmatched: 4. The CDR3 loop spans 15 amino acids. The CDR3 nucleotides read TGCGCCAGCAGCTTGGCGGGGACAGGTCCCTACGAGCAGTACTTC. Residues: CASSLAGTGPYEQYF.

The rearrangement uses TRBV5-1 and TRBJ2-5, with TRBD1 identical over 11 bases. Germline CDR1 reads SGHRS; CDR2 reads YFSETQ. The CDR3 spans 17 residues. After removal of 4 bases from V and 0 bases from J, the junction contained 8 bases not matched to a gene. The CDR3 is CASSTGQGAGYQETQYF. CDR3 in DNA: TGCGCCAGCAGCACTGGACAGGGGGCGGGGTACCAAGAGACCCAGTACTTC. The full variable domain, rest sourced from reference TRBV5-1 and TRBJ2-5, is KAGVTQTPRYLIKTRGQQVTLSCSPISGHRSVSWYQQTPGQGLQFLFEYFSETQRNKGNFPGRFSGRQFSNSRSEMNVSTLELGDSALYLCASSTGQGAGYQETQYFGPGTRLLVL.

The chain joins TRBV6-5 to TRBJ1-5, with 7 nucleotides matching TRBD1. Germline CDR1 reads MNHEY; CDR2 reads SVGAGI. Unmatched junction bases numbered 4, after V lost 7 bases and J lost 4 bases. CDR3 length: 13 amino acids. CDR3 in amino acids: CASKGQINQPQHF. The CDR3 DNA reads TGTGCCAGCAAGGGACAGATAAATCAGCCCCAGCATTTT.

Note on this clone: Germline and junction disagree at one end, which may indicate a read error. The CDR3 region is CASSLKPTGELFF. The CDR3 DNA is TGTGCTAGCAGCTTAAAGCCGACCGGGGAGCTGTTTTTT. The chain combines TRBV7-7 with TRBJ2-2; D call uncertain. CDR1 is SSHAT, CDR2 FNYEAQ, per germline (reference sequence). The CDR3 loop spans 13 amino acids.

As regards this clone: An end of the junction does not agree with germline; a read error may underlie this. The chain has TRBV5-1 and TRBJ2-1, with 7 positions matching TRBD2. CDR1 is SGHRS and CDR2 is YFSETQ in the germline V gene. This CDR3 has 16 residues. CDR3 in amino acids: CASSQTGTNTYNEQFF. The CDR3 DNA follows: TGTGCCAGCAGCCAGACCGGGACTAACACCTACAATGAGCAGTTCTTC.

The table lists this clone with a count of one. The rearrangement uses TRBV9 and TRBJ2-3; D not certain. Germline V gives CDR1 SGDLS, CDR2 YYNGEE. The CDR3 contains 14 residues. The V end was cut by 8 bases, the J end by 6 bases, with 19 bases between. CDR3 in DNA: TGTGCCAGTTCGCGCCTGCTTCTGATGGATACGCAGTATTTT. Its protein product is CASSRLLLMDTQYF.

The chain couples TRBV6-1 to TRBJ1-1; 7 bases align to TRBD1. The CDR3 runs 16 residues. Germline CDR1 reads MNHNS; CDR2 reads SASEGT. V shed 2 bases, J shed 3 bases, and the junction held 9 bases outside the gene matches. CDR3 sequence: CASSEPVDRFHTEAFF. For the CDR3, the DNA is TGTGCCAGCAGTGAACCAGTGGACAGGTTCCACACTGAAGCTTTCTTT.

The genes are TRBV20-1 and TRBJ1-4; 7 bases align to TRBD1. The CDR3 length is 13 residues. The V gene end was trimmed by 3 bases and the J gene end by 4 bases; junction bases not matched to a gene: 2. CDR1 and CDR2 from the germline V gene are DFQATT and SNEGSKA (reference sequence). The CDR3 reads CSASAGGNEKLFF. The CDR3 nucleotides are TGCAGTGCTAGTGCAGGGGGTAATGAAAAACTGTTTTTT.

This clone was found once. The rearrangement links TRBV2 to TRBJ2-5; 10 nucleotides match TRBD1. Trimming at V came to 4 bases and at J to 10 bases, leaving 6 bases not matched to a gene. Germline CDR1 is SNHLY and CDR2 is FYNNEI. CDR3 length: 13 amino acids. The CDR3 loop reads CASSGTGGYNQYF. CDR3 nucleotide sequence: TGTGCCAGCAGTGGGACAGGGGGATATAACCAGTACTTC. Combining the CDR3 with reference TRBV2 and TRBJ2-5 gives the whole variable domain EPEVTQTPSHQVTQMGQEVILRCVPISNHLYFYWYRQILGQKVEFLVSFYNNEISEKSEIFDDQFSVERPDGSNFTLKIRSTKLEDSAMYFCASSGTGGYNQYFGPGTRLLVL.

This chain uses TRBV4-2 with TRBJ2-1, with TRBD2 matching over 7 bases. The J segment lost 4 bases and the V segment lost 1 base, leaving 4 bases of the junction unmatched. Germline loops: CDR1 LGHNA, CDR2 YNFKEQ. CDR3 length equals 15 residues. CDR3 in amino acids: CASSQVTGLYNEQFF. The DNA of the CDR3 is TGTGCCAGCAGCCAAGTCACGGGACTATACAATGAGCAGTTCTTC.

The chain employs TRBV12-3 or TRBV12-4 and TRBJ1-2, with D tentatively TRBD1 (6 bases). The V and J ends lost 5 bases and 4 bases respectively, with 11 bases between them. The CDR3 is 13 amino acids. CDR3 DNA sequence: TGTGCCAGCAGTAAGGACAGAATCTATGGCTACACCTTC. It is translated as CASSKDRIYGYTF.

This clone was seen only once. This chain joins TRBV5-5 and TRBJ1-2; D possibly corresponds to TRBD1 (5 bases). In germline, CDR1 is SGHKS, CDR2 YYEKEE (reference sequence). Between the trimmed V and J ends, which lost 4 bases and 4 bases, there was a span of 17 bases. This CDR3 contains 15 residues. In DNA form, the CDR3 reads TGTGCCAGCAGCCCGCAATCGGGACTGTCCTATGGCTACACCTTC. Translating it yields CASSPQSGLSYGYTF.

V gene TRBV30 combines with J gene TRBJ2-5, with TRBD2 identical over 8 bases. Trimming at V came to 2 bases and at J to 7 bases, leaving 9 bases not matched to a gene. Germline CDR1 GTSNPN, CDR2 SVGIG (reference sequence). The CDR3 totals 14 residues. The chain's CDR3 is CAWSKGLGDGTQYF. DNA for the CDR3: TGTGCCTGGAGTAAGGGACTAGGGGATGGGACCCAGTACTTC.